This record concerns one TCR beta chain sequence. Its antigen is unidentified. This CDR3 region has 15 residues. V was clipped by 4 bases and J by 3 bases; unmatched bases: 9. Germline V gives CDR1 SGHVS, CDR2 FQNEAQ. The data were taken from a study of T-cell memory formation after mild COVID-19. As for the study in general: There were largely donor-specific TCR clusters.

Findings and limits, study-wide: Of the contracting clones, CD4+ ones lay mainly in CM and EM, and CD8+ ones in EMRA.

5'RACE with constant-segment primers built TCRalpha and TCRbeta cDNA libraries with UMIs. TCRdb reprocessed the 5' RACE reads with MiXCR, giving one entry per CDR3 protein. This table holds hundreds of thousands of distinct CDR3 sequences, roughly 18% found once. The V gene is TRBV7-8, the J gene TRBJ2-7; 7 nucleotides align to TRBD2. The sample consisted of PBMCs or a T cell subset sorted from them (not recorded which). The origin of this receptor is an adult woman who had mild COVID-19 (a few samples of this study predate the infection). Cell type and time point are not known. The CDR3 here is CASSSVAGLGYEQYF. CDR3 nucleotide sequence: TGTGCCAGCAGCTCGGTAGCGGGTTTGGGCTACGAGCAGTACTTC.